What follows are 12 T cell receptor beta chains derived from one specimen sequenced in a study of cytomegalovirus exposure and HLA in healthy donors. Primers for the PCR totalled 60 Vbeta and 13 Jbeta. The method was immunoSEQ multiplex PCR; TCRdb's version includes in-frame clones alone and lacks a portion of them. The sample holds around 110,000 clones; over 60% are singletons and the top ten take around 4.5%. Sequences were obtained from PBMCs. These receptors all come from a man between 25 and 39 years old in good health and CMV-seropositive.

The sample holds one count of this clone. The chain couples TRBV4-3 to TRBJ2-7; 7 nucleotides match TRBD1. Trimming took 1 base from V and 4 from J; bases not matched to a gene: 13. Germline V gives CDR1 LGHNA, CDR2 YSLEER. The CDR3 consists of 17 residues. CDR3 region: CASSQGYGRGTSYEQYF. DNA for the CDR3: TGCGCCAGCAGCCAAGGTTATGGCAGGGGGACCTCGTACGAGCAGTACTTC.

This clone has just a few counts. This chain's CDR3 is CASSRPRGSGGDQQFF. In DNA form, the CDR3 reads TGTGCCAGCAGCCGCCCGCGGGGTAGCGGGGGGGACCAGCAGTTCTTC. The V call is TRBV7-2, the J call TRBJ2-1; 11 bases are shared with TRBD2. Germline V lookup: CDR1 SGHTA, CDR2 FQGNSA. This CDR3 region has 16 residues. Losses at the gene ends were 5 bases for V and 11 bases for J; bases not matched to a gene: 14.

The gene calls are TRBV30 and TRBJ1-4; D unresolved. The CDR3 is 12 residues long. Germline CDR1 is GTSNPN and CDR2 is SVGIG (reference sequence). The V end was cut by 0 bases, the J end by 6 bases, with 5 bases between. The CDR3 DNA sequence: TGTGCCTGGAGTGTACGAGATGAAAAACTGTTTTTT. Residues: CAWSVRDEKLFF.

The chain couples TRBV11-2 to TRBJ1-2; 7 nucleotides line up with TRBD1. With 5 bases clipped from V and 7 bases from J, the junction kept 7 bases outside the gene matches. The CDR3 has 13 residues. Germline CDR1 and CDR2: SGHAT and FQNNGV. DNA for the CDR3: TGTGCCAGCAGCCAGTGGTACAGGGGTGGCTACACCTTC. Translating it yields CASSQWYRGGYTF.

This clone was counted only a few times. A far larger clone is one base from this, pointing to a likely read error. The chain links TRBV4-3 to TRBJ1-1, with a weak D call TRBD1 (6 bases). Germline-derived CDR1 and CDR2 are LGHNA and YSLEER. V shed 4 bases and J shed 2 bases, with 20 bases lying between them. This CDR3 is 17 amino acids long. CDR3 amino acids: CASSRGRASSINTEAFF. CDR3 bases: TGCGCCAGCAGCCGGGGGCGGGCCAGCTCAATCAACACTGAAGCTTTCTTT.

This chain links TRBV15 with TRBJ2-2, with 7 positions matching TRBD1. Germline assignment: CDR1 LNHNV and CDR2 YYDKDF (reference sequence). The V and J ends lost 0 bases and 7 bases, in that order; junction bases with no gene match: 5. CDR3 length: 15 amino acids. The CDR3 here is CATSRETQGVGELFF. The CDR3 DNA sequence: TGTGCCACCAGCAGAGAAACCCAGGGGGTCGGGGAGCTGTTTTTT. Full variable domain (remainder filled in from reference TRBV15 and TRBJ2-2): DAMVIQNPRYQVTQFGKPVTLSCSQTLNHNVMYWYQQKSSQAPKLLFHYYDKDFNNEADTPDNFQSRRPNTSFCFLDIRSPGLGDTAMYLCATSRETQGVGELFFGEGSRLTVL.

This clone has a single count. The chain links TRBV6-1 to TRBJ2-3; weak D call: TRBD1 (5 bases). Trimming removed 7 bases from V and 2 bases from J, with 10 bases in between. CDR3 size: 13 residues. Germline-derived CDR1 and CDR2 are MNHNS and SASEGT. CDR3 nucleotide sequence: TGTGCCAGCATTGACAGAAACACAGATACGCAGTATTTT. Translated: CASIDRNTDTQYF.

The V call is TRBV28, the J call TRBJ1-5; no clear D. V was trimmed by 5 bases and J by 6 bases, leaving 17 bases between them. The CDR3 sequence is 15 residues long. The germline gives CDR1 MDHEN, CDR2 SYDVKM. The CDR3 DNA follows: TGTGCCAGCAGTGCCCTGGGGAGAGGTCGTCAGCCCCAGCATTTT. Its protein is CASSALGRGRQPQHF.

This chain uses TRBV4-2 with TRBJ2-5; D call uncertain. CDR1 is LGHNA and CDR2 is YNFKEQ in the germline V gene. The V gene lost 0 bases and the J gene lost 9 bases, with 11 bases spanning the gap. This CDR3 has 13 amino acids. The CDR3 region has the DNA TGTGCCAGCAGCCAAGATGTAGGCGGTCCCCAGTACTTC. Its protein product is CASSQDVGGPQYF.

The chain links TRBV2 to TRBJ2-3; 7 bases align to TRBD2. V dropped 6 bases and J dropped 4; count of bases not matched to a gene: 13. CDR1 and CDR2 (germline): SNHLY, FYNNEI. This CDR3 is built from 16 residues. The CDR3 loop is CASRGWTRFAADTQYF. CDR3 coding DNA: TGTGCCAGCAGGGGATGGACTAGGTTTGCTGCAGATACGCAGTATTTT. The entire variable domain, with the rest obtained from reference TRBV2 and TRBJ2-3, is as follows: EPEVTQTPSHQVTQMGQEVILRCVPISNHLYFYWYRQILGQKVEFLVSFYNNEISEKSEIFDDQFSVERPDGSNFTLKIRSTKLEDSAMYFCASRGWTRFAADTQYFGPGTRLTVL.

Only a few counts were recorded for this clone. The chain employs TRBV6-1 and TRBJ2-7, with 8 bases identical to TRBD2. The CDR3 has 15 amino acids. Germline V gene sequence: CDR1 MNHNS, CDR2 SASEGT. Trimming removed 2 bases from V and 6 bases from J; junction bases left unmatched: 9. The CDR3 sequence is CASSEIGGRSGEQYF. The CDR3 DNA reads TGTGCCAGCAGTGAAATTGGCGGGAGGTCGGGCGAGCAGTACTTC.

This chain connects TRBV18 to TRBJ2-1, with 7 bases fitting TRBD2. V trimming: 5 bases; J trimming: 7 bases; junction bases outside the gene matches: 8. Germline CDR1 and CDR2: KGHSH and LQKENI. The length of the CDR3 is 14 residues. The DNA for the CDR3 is TGTGCCAGCTCAACTTCTAGCGGCCTTAATGAGCAGTTCTTC. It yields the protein CASSTSSGLNEQFF.